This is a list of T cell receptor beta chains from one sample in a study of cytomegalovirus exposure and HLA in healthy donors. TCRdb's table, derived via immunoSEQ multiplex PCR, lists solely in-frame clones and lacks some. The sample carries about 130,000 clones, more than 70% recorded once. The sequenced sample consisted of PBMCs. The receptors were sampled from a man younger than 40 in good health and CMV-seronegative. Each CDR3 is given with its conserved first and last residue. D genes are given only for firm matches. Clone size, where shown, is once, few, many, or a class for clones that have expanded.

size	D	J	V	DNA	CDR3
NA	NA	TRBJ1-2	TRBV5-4	TGTGCCAGCAGCGCAGGACAGCTCCTCGGCGATGGCTACACCTTC	CASSAGQLLGDGYTF
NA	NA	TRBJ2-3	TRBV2	TGTGCCAGCAGTTACTTTGGACAGGGAGGGGGCACAGATACGCAGTATTTT	CASSYFGQGGGTDTQYF
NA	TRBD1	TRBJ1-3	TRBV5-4	TGTGCCAGCAGCACAGGGACAGCCGCTGGAAACACCATATATTTT	CASSTGTAAGNTIYF
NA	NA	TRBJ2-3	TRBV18	TGTGCCAGCTCACCGGAGGGGGCTTCCACAGATACGCAGTATTTT	CASSPEGASTDTQYF
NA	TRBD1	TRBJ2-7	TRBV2	TGTGCCAGCAGGGCCGGGACAGGGCGCGACGAGCAGTACTTC	CASRAGTGRDEQYF
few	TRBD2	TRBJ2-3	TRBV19	TGTGCCAGTAGGCCGGGCCCTAGCGGGAGGAATACGCAGTATTTT	CASRPGPSGRNTQYF
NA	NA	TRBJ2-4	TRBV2	TGTGCCAGCACGGGACTAGCCAAAAACATTCAGTACTTC	CASTGLAKNIQYF
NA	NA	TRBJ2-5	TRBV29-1	TGCAGCGTTGACTTGGGGACTTCGACAGGGCAAGAGACCCAGTACTTC	CSVDLGTSTGQETQYF
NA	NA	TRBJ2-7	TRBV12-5	TGTGCTAGTGGTTTGACTAGGACAGCAACCTACGAGCAGTACTTC	CASGLTRTATYEQYF
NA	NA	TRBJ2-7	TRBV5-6	TGTGCCAGCAGCTTGGGGGGAGTGGGCGAGCAGTACTTC	CASSLGGVGEQYF
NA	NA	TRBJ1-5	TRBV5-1	TGCGCCAGCAGCCCCGGGGGTGGGCAGCCCCAGCATTTT	CASSPGGGQPQHF
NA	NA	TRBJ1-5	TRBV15	TGTGCCACCAGCGCCCGGACGGGGGAAAATAGCAATCAGCCCCAGCATTTT	CATSARTGENSNQPQHF
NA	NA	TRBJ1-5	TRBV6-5	TGTGCCAGCAGTTACTCTGGCGCGGGGCCCCAGCATTTT	CASSYSGAGPQHF
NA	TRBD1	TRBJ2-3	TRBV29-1	TGCAGCGTGAGACCCCCGGGACAGAAGTCCGATACGCAGTATTTT	CSVRPPGQKSDTQYF
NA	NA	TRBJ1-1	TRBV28	TGTGCCAGCAGTTTAGGAGGAGGATTCTGGGGGAACACTGAAGCTTTCTTT	CASSLGGGFWGNTEAFF
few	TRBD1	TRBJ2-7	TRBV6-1	TGTGCCAGCAGTGATCGGGACAGGGCGCGCGAGCAGTACTTC	CASSDRDRAREQYF
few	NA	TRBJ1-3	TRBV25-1	TGTGCCAGCAGTGACCCGCAGGTAGACTCTGGAAACACCATATATTTT	CASSDPQVDSGNTIYF
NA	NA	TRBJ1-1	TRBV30	TGTGCCTGGACCAATAAGCCGGACTGGAACACTGAAGCTTTCTTT	CAWTNKPDWNTEAFF
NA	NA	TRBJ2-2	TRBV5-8	TGTGCCAGCAGCTTCTTATTCGGGGAGCTGTTTTTT	CASSFLFGELFF
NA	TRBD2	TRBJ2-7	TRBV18	TGTGCCAGCTCACCACCCGGGAGGGAGCTCTACGAGCAGTACTTC	CASSPPGRELYEQYF
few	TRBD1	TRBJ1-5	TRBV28	TGTGCCAGCACACCCCTCTATGGCAGGGGGAATCAGCCCCAGCATTTT	CASTPLYGRGNQPQHF
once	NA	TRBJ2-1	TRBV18	TGTGCCAGCTCACTCACTTGGACTGACAATGAGCAGTTCTTC	CASSLTWTDNEQFF
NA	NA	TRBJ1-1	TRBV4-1	TGCGCCAGCAGCCAAGATCCTGGAGGGGTTGGAACTGAAGCTTTCTTT	CASSQDPGGVGTEAFF
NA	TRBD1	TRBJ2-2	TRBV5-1	TGCGCCAGCAGCTACAGGACAGGGGTGAAGAACACCGGGGAGCTGTTTTTT	CASSYRTGVKNTGELFF
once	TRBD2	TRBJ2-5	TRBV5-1	TGCGCCAGCAGCTTGGGGACTAGCGGGACGGAGACCCAGTACTTC	CASSLGTSGTETQYF
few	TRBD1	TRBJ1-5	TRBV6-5	TGTGCCAGCAGGCGACAGGGTTCAGGGAATCAGCCCCAGCATTTT	CASRRQGSGNQPQHF
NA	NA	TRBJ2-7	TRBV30	TGTGCCTGGAGTATGACTAGGGAGCAGTACTTC	CAWSMTREQYF
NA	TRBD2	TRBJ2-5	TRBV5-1	TGCGCCAGCAGCTTGTTCCTAGCGGGAGAAAAGACCCAGTACTTC	CASSLFLAGEKTQYF
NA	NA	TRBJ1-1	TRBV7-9	TGTGCCAGCAGCTCTAACCGGGTCATGAACACTGAAGCTTTCTTT	CASSSNRVMNTEAFF
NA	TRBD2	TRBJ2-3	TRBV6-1	TGTGCCAGCAGGTTAGCGGGAGACTTATCCGATACGCAGTATTTT	CASRLAGDLSDTQYF
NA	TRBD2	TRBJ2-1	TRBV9	TGTGCCAGCAGCCCGAGGATAGCGGGGCGGTCCTACAATGAGCAGTTCTTC	CASSPRIAGRSYNEQFF
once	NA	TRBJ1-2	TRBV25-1	TGTGCCAGCGCAGCGATCTATGGCTACACCTTC	CASAAIYGYTF
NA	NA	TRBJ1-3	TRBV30	TGTGCCTGGAATGTCGTTTCGGGAAACACCATATATTTT	CAWNVVSGNTIYF
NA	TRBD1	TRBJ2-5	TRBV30	TGTGCCTGGAGTACAGGGGTAGAGACCCAGTACTTC	CAWSTGVETQYF
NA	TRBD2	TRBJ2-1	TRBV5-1	TGCGCCAGCAGCGAAGGACTAGCGGGACCCTACAATGAGCAGTTCTTC	CASSEGLAGPYNEQFF
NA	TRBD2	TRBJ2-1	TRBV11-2	TGTGCCAGCAGCTTTGGGACTAGCGGGAACAATGAGCAGTTCTTC	CASSFGTSGNNEQFF
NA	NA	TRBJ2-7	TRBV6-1	TGTGCCAGCAGTGTCCAGACTGGTCTTTCCTACGAGCAGTACTTC	CASSVQTGLSYEQYF
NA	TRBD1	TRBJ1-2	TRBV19	TGTGCCAGTACCCAGTATCCCCCCGACAGGGCGAGGTATGGCTACACCTTC	CASTQYPPDRARYGYTF
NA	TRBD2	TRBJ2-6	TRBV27	TGTGCCAGCCACCCGTCCGCGGGGGTCGGGGCCAACGTCCTGACTTTC	CASHPSAGVGANVLTF
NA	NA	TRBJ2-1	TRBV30	TGTGTGGGGCGGAGCTCCTACAATGAGCAGTTCTTC	CVGRSSYNEQFF
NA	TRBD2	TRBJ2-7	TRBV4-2	TGTGCCAGCAGCCAAATGGCGGGAGGCCTCTACGAGCAGTACTTC	CASSQMAGGLYEQYF
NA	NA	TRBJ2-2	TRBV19	TGTGCCAGTAGTAGAAGACCGGGGAGCACCGGGGAGCTGTTTTTT	CASSRRPGSTGELFF
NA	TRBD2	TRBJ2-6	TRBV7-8	TGTGCCAGCAGCTTAGCTGGCGGGAGACCTGGGGCCAACGTCCTGACTTTC	CASSLAGGRPGANVLTF
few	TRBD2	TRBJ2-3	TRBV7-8	TGTGCCAGCAGCTTAAAGCGGGACTTCACAGATACGCAGTATTTT	CASSLKRDFTDTQYF
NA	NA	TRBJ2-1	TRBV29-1	TGCAGCGTTGAAGCGAATAGTCTCGCGGGTGAGCAGTTCTTC	CSVEANSLAGEQFF
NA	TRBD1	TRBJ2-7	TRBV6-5	TGTGCCAGCAGTTCCCCCGCGGACAGGGGGCGCGGGGAGCAGTACTTC	CASSSPADRGRGEQYF
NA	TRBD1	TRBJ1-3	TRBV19	TGTGCCAGTACCCTGACCGGGGTAGGGGGCTTGAGAAACACCATATATTTT	CASTLTGVGGLRNTIYF
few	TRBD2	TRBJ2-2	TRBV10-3	TGTGCCATCAGTGAGTTCGCCCTGGGACTAGCGGCGAACACCGGGGAGCTGTTTTTT	CAISEFALGLAANTGELFF
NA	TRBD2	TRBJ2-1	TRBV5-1	TGCGCCAGCAGCCCCGGGAGGTCGGTAGCCATCAGTGAGCAGTTCTTC	CASSPGRSVAISEQFF